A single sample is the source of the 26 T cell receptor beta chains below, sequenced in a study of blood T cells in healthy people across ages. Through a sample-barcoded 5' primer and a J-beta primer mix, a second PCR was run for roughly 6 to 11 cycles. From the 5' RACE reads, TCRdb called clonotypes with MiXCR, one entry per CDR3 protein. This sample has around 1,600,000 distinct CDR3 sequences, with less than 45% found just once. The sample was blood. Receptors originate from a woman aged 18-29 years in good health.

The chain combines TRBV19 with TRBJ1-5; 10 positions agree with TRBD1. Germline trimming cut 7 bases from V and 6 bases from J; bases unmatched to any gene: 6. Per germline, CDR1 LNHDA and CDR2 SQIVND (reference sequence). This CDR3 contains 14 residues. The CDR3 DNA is TGTGCCAGTACCATAGGGACAGGGGTTCAGCCCCAGCATTTT. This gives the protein CASTIGTGVQPQHF.

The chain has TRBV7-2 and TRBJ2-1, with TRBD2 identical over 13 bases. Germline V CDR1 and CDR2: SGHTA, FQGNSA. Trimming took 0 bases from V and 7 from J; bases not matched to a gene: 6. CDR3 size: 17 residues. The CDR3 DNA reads TGTGCCAGCAGCTTAGCCCGACTAGCGGGGGGTAGGAATGAGCAGTTCTTC. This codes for CASSLARLAGGRNEQFF. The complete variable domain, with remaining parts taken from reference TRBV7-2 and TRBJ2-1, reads GAGVSQSPSNKVTEKGKDVELRCDPISGHTALYWYRQSLGQGLEFLIYFQGNSAPDKSGLPSDRFSAERTGGSVSTLTIQRTQQEDSAVYLCASSLARLAGGRNEQFFGPGTRLTVL.

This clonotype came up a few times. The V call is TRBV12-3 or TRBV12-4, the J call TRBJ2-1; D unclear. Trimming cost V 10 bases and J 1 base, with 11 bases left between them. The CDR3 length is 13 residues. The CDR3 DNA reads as TGTGCCATCGCGCTGGGGTCCTACAATGAGCAGTTCTTC. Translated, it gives CAIALGSYNEQFF.

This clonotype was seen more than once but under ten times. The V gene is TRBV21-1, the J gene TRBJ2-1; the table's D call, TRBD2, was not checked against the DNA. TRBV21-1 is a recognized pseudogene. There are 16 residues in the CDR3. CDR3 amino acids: CASTHPARESYNEQFF. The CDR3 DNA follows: TGTGCCAGCACCCACCCGGCTAGAGAATCCTACAATGAGCAGTTCTTC.

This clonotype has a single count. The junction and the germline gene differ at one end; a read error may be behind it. The CDR3 DNA sequence: TGTGTCAGCAGTTTAGGGCAGGGGGTCACTGAAGCTTTCTTT. It specifies CVSSLGQGVTEAFF. The rearrangement joins TRBV12-3 or TRBV12-4 to TRBJ1-1, with 7 bases matching TRBD1. This CDR3 is 14 amino acids long.

The CDR3 reads CASSPQVGREQFF. The CDR3 region has the DNA TGTGCCAGCAGCCCCCAGGTTGGGCGTGAGCAGTTCTTC. This chain uses TRBV7-2 with TRBJ2-1; D unresolved. The CDR3 totals 13 residues. Trimming left V 5 bases short and J 9 bases short, with 14 bases between. CDR1 SGHTA and CDR2 FQGNSA come from the germline V gene.

CDR3 DNA sequence: TGTGCCAGCCTCCCGCTAGCTTCGAATGAGCAGTACTTC. This sequence encodes CASLPLASNEQYF. The genes are TRBV27 and TRBJ2-1; tentative D call: TRBD2 (5 bases). The J call is uncertain, as TRBJ2-7 better fits the DNA end. CDR1 is MNHEY and CDR2 is SMNVEV in the germline V gene (reference sequence). This CDR3 has 13 residues.

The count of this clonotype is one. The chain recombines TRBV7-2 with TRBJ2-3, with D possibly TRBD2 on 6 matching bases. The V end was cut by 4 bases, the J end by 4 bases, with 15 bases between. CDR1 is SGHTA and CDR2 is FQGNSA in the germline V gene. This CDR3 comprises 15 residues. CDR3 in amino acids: CASSYRGSVPDTQYF. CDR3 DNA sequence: TGTGCCAGCAGCTACCGGGGGAGCGTCCCAGATACGCAGTATTTT.

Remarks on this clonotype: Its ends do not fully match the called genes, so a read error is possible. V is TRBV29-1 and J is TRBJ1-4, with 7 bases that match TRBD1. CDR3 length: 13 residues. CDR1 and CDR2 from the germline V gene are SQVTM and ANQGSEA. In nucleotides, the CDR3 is TGCAGCGCCCGGGACAGTTCTAATGAAAGACTGTTTTTT. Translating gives CSARDSSNERLFF.

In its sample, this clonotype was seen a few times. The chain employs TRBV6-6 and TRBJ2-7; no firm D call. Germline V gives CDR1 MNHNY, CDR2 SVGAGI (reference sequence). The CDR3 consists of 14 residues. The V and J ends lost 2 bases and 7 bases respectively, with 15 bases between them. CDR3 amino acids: CASSYTGPTREQYF. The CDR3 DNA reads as TGTGCCAGCAGTTACACCGGACCCACGAGGGAGCAGTACTTC.

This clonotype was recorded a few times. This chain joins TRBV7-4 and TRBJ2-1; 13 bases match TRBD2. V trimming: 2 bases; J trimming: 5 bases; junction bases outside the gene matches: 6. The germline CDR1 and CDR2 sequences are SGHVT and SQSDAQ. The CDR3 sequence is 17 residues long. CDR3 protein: CASSLIPGLAGDNEQFF. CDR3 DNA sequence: TGTGCCAGCAGCTTAATCCCCGGACTAGCGGGGGACAATGAGCAGTTCTTC.

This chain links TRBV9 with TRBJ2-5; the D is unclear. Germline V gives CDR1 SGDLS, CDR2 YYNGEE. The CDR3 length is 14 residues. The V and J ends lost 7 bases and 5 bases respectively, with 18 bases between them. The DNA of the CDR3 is TGTGCCAGCGGCGCAGATCCGTACGGGGAGACCCAGTACTTC. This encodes CASGADPYGETQYF. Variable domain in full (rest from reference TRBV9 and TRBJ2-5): DSGVTQTPKHLITATGQRVTLRCSPRSGDLSVYWYQQSLDQGLQFLIQYYNGEERAKGNILERFSAQQFPDLHSELNLSSLELGDSALYFCASGADPYGETQYFGPGTRLLVL.

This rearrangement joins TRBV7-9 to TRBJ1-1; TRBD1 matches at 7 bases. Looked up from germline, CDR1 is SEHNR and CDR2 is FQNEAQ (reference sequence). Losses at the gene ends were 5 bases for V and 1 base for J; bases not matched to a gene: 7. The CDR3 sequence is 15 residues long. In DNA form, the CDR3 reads TGTGCCAGCAGCGGAAAAGCAGGGGGGAACACTGAAGCTTTCTTT. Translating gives CASSGKAGGNTEAFF.

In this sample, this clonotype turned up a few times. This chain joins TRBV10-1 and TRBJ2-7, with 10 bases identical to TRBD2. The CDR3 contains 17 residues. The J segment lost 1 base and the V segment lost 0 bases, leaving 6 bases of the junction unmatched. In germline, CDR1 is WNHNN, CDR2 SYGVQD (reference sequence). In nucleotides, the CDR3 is TGCGCCAGCAGTGAGTCCCCGGGGACTAGCGTTTCCTACGAGCAGTACTTC. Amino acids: CASSESPGTSVSYEQYF.

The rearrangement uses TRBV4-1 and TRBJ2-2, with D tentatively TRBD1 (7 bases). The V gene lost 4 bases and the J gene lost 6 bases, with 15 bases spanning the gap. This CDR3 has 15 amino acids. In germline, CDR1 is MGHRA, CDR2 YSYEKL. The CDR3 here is CASSRVDREAGELFF. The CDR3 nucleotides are TGCGCCAGCAGCCGAGTAGACAGGGAGGCCGGGGAGCTGTTTTTT.

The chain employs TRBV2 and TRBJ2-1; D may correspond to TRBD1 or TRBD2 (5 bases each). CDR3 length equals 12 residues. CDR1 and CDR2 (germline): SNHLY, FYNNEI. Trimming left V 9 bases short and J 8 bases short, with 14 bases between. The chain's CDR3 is CARHGGAYEQFF. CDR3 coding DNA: TGTGCCAGACATGGGGGAGCCTATGAGCAGTTCTTC.

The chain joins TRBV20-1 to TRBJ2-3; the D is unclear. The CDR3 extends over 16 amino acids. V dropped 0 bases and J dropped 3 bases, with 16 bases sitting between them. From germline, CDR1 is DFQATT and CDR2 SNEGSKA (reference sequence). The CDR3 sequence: CSARDWVGDSTDTQYF. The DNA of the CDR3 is TGCAGTGCTAGAGATTGGGTCGGAGATTCTACAGATACGCAGTATTTT.

The CDR3 sequence is CASSVTLAGGGEDTQYF. In nucleotides, the CDR3 is TGTGCCAGCAGTGTTACCTTAGCGGGAGGGGGGGAAGATACGCAGTATTTT. The chain couples TRBV28 to TRBJ2-3; 11 nucleotides agree with TRBD2. CDR3 length: 17 amino acids. The V gene end was trimmed by 5 bases and the J gene end by 5 bases; junction bases not matched to a gene: 12. Germline loops: CDR1 MDHEN, CDR2 SYDVKM.

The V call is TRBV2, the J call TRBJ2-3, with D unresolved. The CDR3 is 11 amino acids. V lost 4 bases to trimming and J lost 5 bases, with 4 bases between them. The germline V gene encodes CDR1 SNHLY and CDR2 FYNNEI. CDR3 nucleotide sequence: TGTGCCAGCAGTGTTGTAGATACGCAGTATTTT. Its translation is CASSVVDTQYF. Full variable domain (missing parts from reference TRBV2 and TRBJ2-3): EPEVTQTPSHQVTQMGQEVILRCVPISNHLYFYWYRQILGQKVEFLVSFYNNEISEKSEIFDDQFSVERPDGSNFTLKIRSTKLEDSAMYFCASSVVDTQYFGPGTRLTVL.

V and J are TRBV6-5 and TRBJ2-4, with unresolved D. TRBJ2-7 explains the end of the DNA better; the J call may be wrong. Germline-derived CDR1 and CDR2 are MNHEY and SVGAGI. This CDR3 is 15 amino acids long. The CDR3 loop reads CASSYAPSEFYEQYF. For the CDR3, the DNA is TGTGCCAGCAGTTACGCGCCTAGTGAGTTCTACGAGCAGTACTTC.

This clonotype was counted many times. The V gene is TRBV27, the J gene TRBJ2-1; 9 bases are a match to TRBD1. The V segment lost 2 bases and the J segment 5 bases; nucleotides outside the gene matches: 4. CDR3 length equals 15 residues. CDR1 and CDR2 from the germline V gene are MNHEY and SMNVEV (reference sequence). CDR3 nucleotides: TGTGCCAGCAGTTTAGGGGACAGGGTCCACAATGAGCAGTTCTTC. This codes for CASSLGDRVHNEQFF.

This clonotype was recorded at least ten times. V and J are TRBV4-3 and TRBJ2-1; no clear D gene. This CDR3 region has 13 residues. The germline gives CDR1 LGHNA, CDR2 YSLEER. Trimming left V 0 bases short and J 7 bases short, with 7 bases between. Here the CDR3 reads CASSQERGNEQFF. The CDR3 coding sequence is TGCGCCAGCAGCCAAGAACGTGGGAATGAGCAGTTCTTC.

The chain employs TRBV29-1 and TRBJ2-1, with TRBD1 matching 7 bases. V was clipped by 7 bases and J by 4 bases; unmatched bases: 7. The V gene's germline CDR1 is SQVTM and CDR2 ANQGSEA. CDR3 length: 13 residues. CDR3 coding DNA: TGCAGCGGAGCCGGGACAGATTACAATGAGCAGTTCTTC. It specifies CSGAGTDYNEQFF.

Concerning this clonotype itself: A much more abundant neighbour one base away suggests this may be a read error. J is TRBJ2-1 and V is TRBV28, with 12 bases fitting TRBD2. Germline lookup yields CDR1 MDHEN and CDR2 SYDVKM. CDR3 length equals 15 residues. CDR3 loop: CASSSGLAGDNGQFF. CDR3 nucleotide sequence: TGTGCCAGCAGTTCGGGACTAGCGGGTGATAATGGGCAGTTCTTC.

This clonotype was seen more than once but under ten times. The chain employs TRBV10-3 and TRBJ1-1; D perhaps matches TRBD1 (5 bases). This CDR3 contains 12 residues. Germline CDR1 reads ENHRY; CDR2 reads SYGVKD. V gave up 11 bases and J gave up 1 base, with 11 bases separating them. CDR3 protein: CAAGTGNTEAFF. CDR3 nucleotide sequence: TGTGCCGCAGGGACGGGGAACACTGAAGCTTTCTTT.

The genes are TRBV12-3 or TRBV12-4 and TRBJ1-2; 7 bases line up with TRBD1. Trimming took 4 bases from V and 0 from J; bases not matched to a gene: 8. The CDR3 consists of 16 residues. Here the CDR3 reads CASSSRRQGANYGYTF. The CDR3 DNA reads TGTGCCAGCAGTTCCCGTCGACAGGGCGCTAACTATGGCTACACCTTC.